Each of the 2 T cell receptor beta chains below was sequenced from the same sample in a study of Ad26.COV2.S vaccination and SARS-CoV-2 variants. Treatment denoted: 15 to 20 received Ad26.COV2.S at low or high dose, single or two shots; several received placebo; per-sample allocation not given. Day 63 following the first vaccine or placebo injection was when the samples were taken. Profiled with immunoSEQ multiplex PCR; TCRdb holds only in-frame clones, not every one. The repertoire holds 300,000 to 400,000 clones, with about nine tenths as singletons. Material: peripheral blood, obtained in a trial of Ad26.COV2.S vaccine versus placebo. The receptors come from a person aged 18-65 years who received the Ad26.COV2.S COVID-19 vaccine or a placebo.

Points on this clone: Other DNA sequences in the sample encode the same CDR3. The chain employs TRBV18 and TRBJ1-5; unclear D gene. CDR3 size: 13 residues. The V gene's germline CDR1 is KGHSH and CDR2 LQKENI. Trimming removed 3 bases at V and 4 bases at J, with 7 bases between. CDR3 amino acids: CASSPSGNQPQHF. DNA for the CDR3: TGTGCCAGCTCACCGTCGGGAAATCAGCCCCAGCATTTT.

This sequence joins TRBV7-9 and TRBJ1-1; D remains ambiguous. The CDR3 has 14 residues. The germline V gene encodes CDR1 SEHNR and CDR2 FQNEAQ (reference sequence). Trimming cost V 5 bases and J 0 bases, with 10 bases left between them. The DNA of the CDR3 is TGTGCCAGCAGCGCCGGGCAGCTGAACACTGAAGCTTTCTTT. Its translation is CASSAGQLNTEAFF.